Presented here are 9 T cell receptor beta chains from one specimen sequenced in a study of T cell repertoires in cytomegalovirus infection. For these TCRs, the target antigens are not known. TCRdb passed the reads through MiXCR, listing each CDR3 protein once. The sample consists of roughly 700,000 distinct CDR3 sequences, about 33% of them appearing once. The sequenced sample was cultured PBMCs, obtained from culture after CMV antigen stimulation. These receptor sequences come from a human donor in good health (CMV status not recorded). Some clones in this sample may be carry-over from other donors' samples.

This chain connects TRBV7-2 to TRBJ2-3; 7 bases are shared with TRBD1. CDR1 and CDR2 (germline): SGHTA, FQGNSA. J lost 5 bases, V lost 5 bases, and 4 bases had no gene match. This CDR3 comprises 13 residues. The DNA of the CDR3 is TGTGCCAGCAGCACAGGGGCGGTAGATACGCAGTATTTT. Translated: CASSTGAVDTQYF.

This clonotype has more than one count but fewer than ten. The chain joins TRBV7-2 to TRBJ1-2; maybe TRBD1 (5 bases). Trimming cost V 1 base and J 9 bases, with 9 bases left between them. This CDR3 region has 12 residues. Germline-derived CDR1 and CDR2 are SGHTA and FQGNSA. CDR3 sequence (DNA): TGTGCCAGCAGCTTAGGGGGCGCGAGCTACACCTTC. Protein sequence: CASSLGGASYTF.

This clonotype was seen a handful of times. The chain joins TRBV7-6 to TRBJ1-4, with D maybe TRBD1 (6 bases). The germline V and J ends were trimmed by 1 base and 10 bases, with 13 bases remaining between them. The CDR3 consists of 14 residues. The germline CDR1 and CDR2 sequences are SGHVS and FNYEAQ. The CDR3 region is CASSLGGGHSKLFF. CDR3 coding DNA: TGTGCCAGCAGCTTAGGAGGGGGACACTCAAAACTGTTTTTT. Using reference TRBV7-6 and TRBJ1-4 for the parts outside the CDR3, the full variable domain is GAGVSQSPRYKVTKRGQDVALRCDPISGHVSLYWYRQALGQGPEFLTYFNYEAQQDKSGLPNDRFSAERPEGSISTLTIQRTEQRDSAMYRCASSLGGGHSKLFFGSGTQLSVL.

The rearrangement joins TRBV12-3 or TRBV12-4 to TRBJ1-3; D gene unclear. This CDR3 contains 15 residues. The V gene lost 5 bases and the J gene lost 2 bases, with 13 bases spanning the gap. CDR3 DNA sequence: TGTGCCAGCAGTCCGAGGGTGAGGGCTGGAAACACCATATATTTT. It encodes CASSPRVRAGNTIYF.

The chain joins TRBV6-2 or TRBV6-3 to TRBJ2-1, with 15 bases aligning to TRBD2. The CDR3 sequence is 17 residues long. V gave up 5 bases and J gave up 6 bases; unmatched junction bases: 8. CDR1 is MNHEY, CDR2 SVGEGT, per germline. CDR3 in amino acids: CASSTRTSGGAVNEQFF. CDR3 bases: TGTGCCAGCAGTACCCGGACTAGCGGGGGGGCCGTCAATGAGCAGTTCTTC.

This clonotype has just a few counts. The chain links TRBV6-5 to TRBJ2-3; D may be TRBD1 (7 bases). Per germline, CDR1 MNHEY and CDR2 SVGAGI. The CDR3 runs 12 residues. Trimming took off 3 bases at V and 12 bases at J, with 13 bases between the two ends. The CDR3 protein is CASSYPGGLQYF. CDR3 nucleotide sequence: TGTGCCAGCAGTTATCCAGGGGGACTTCAGTATTTT.

The V gene is TRBV4-1, the J gene TRBJ1-2; 9 positions agree with TRBD1. The CDR3 extends over 15 amino acids. Per germline, CDR1 MGHRA and CDR2 YSYEKL. Losses at the gene ends were 6 bases for V and 2 bases for J; bases not matched to a gene: 7. The CDR3 region is CASRGTGSINYGYTF. The CDR3 nucleotides are TGCGCCAGCAGGGGGACAGGGTCTATAAACTATGGCTACACCTTC.

The table lists this clonotype with a few counts. The V and J genes are TRBV6-5 and TRBJ2-1; D assignment may be TRBD1 or TRBD2 (5 bases each). Trimming shortened V by 0 bases and J by 9 bases, and 12 bases separated the two germline ends. Germline V gene sequence: CDR1 MNHEY, CDR2 SVGAGI. The CDR3 runs to 14 residues. This chain's CDR3 is CASSYSGEQGEQFF. In nucleotides, the CDR3 is TGTGCCAGCAGTTACTCGGGGGAGCAGGGTGAGCAGTTCTTC.

This clonotype was recorded a few times. This could be a read error, since a much larger clone is one nucleotide away. The chain is built from TRBV7-2 and TRBJ2-1, with D unclear. The CDR3 extends over 10 amino acids. Germline V CDR1 and CDR2: SGHTA, FQGNSA. Trimming removed 7 bases at V and 5 bases at J, with 3 bases between. Here the CDR3 DNA reads TGTGCCAGCACCGACAATGAGCAGTTCTTC. Its translation: CASTDNEQFF. Full variable domain (remainder filled in from reference TRBV7-2 and TRBJ2-1): GAGVSQSPSNKVTEKGKDVELRCDPISGHTALYWYRQSLGQGLEFLIYFQGNSAPDKSGLPSDRFSAERTGGSVSTLTIQRTQQEDSAVYLCASTDNEQFFGPGTRLTVL.